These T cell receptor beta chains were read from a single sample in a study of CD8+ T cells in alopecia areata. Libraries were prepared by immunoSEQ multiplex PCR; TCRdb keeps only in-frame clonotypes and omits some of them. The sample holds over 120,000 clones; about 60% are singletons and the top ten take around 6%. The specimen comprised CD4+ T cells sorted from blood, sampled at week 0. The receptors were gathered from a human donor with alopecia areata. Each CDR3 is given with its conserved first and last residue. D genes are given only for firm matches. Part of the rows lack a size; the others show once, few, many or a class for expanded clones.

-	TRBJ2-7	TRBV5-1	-	CASSPQTQRAYEQYF	TGCGCCAGCAGCCCGCAGACACAAAGAGCCTACGAGCAGTACTTC
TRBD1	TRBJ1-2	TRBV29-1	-	CSVRQGEGGYTF	TGCAGCGTTCGTCAGGGGGAGGGTGGCTACACCTTC
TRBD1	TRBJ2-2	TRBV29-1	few	CSVDRGHTGELFF	TGCAGCGTTGACAGGGGGCACACCGGGGAGCTGTTTTTT
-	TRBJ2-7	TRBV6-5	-	CASSFEPHREIYEQYF	TGTGCCAGCAGTTTCGAACCCCACAGGGAAATCTACGAGCAGTACTTC
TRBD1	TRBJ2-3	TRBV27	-	CASSLGLDRFTDTQYF	TGTGCCAGCAGTTTAGGTCTGGACAGGTTCACAGATACGCAGTATTTT
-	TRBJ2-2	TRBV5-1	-	CASSLGQGRSGELFF	TGCGCCAGCAGCTTGGGTCAGGGGAGGTCCGGGGAGCTGTTTTTT
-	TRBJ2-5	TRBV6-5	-	CASSSQAGRTQYF	TGTGCCAGCAGTTCGCAGGCTGGAAGGACCCAGTACTTC
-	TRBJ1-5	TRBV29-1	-	CSAGDFGQPQHF	TGCAGCGCAGGGGATTTTGGTCAGCCCCAGCATTTT
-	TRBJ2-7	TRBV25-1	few	CASSGPGGNHEQYF	TGTGCCAGCAGTGGTCCCGGCGGGAATCACGAGCAGTACTTC
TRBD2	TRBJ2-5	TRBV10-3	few	CAISESGGAQETQYF	TGTGCCATCAGTGAGAGCGGGGGGGCCCAAGAGACCCAGTACTTC
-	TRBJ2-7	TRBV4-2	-	CASSQGATVYEQYF	TGTGCCAGCAGCCAGGGGGCTACAGTCTACGAGCAGTACTTC
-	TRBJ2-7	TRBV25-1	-	CASRIASEGEQYF	TGTGCCAGCAGAATTGCCTCCGAAGGCGAGCAGTACTTC
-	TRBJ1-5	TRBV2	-	CASNTGNNQPQHF	TGTGCCAGCAATACCGGGAACAATCAGCCCCAGCATTTT
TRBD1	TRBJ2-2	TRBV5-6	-	CASSTGPGELFF	TGTGCCAGCTCGACAGGGCCCGGGGAGCTGTTTTTT
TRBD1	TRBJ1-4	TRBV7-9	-	CASSPGQGAANEKLFF	TGTGCCAGCAGCCCCGGACAGGGGGCAGCTAATGAAAAACTGTTTTTT
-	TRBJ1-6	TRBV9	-	CASSVSEAVGSPLHF	TGTGCCAGCAGCGTATCTGAGGCGGTTGGTTCACCCCTCCACTTT
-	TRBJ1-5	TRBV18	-	CASSPTDSPNQPQHF	TGTGCCAGCTCACCAACCGACTCCCCGAATCAGCCCCAGCATTTT
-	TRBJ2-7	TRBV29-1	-	CSVEDVGNEQYF	TGCAGCGTTGAAGATGTCGGCAACGAGCAGTACTTC
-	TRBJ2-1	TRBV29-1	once	CSALRDEQFF	TGCAGCGCCCTAAGGGATGAGCAGTTCTTC
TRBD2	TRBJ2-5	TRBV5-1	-	CASSLAEQETQYF	TGCGCCAGCAGCCTAGCGGAGCAAGAGACCCAGTACTTC
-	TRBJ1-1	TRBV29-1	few	CSASTRIMNTEAFF	TGCAGCGCGTCAACGAGGATTATGAACACTGAAGCTTTCTTT
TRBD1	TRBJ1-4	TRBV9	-	CASNSGTVEKLFF	TGTGCCAGCAACTCCGGGACAGTTGAAAAACTGTTTTTT
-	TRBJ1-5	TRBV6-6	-	CASKSLGGGNQPQHF	TGTGCCAGCAAATCCCTCGGGGGGGGCAATCAGCCCCAGCATTTT
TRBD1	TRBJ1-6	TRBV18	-	CASSPQDRINSPLHF	TGTGCCAGCTCACCCCAGGACAGGATTAATTCACCCCTCCACTTT
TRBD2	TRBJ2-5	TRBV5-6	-	CASRGGATQYF	TGTGCCAGCAGGGGAGGGGCAACCCAGTACTTC
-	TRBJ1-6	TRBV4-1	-	CARPQPMDSPLHF	TGCGCCAGACCACAGCCCATGGATTCACCCCTCCACTTT
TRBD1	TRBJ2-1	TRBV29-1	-	CSAWTGGGGYNEQFF	TGCAGCGCTTGGACAGGGGGCGGTGGCTACAATGAGCAGTTCTTC
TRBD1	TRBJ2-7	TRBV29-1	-	CSVPMPGQMSYEQYF	TGCAGCGTTCCCATGCCGGGACAGATGTCCTACGAGCAGTACTTC
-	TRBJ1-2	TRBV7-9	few	CASSRPGGWGYTF	TGTGCCAGCAGCCGCCCCGGGGGATGGGGCTACACCTTC
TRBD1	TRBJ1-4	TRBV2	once	CASSGQGGGEKLFF	TGTGCCAGCAGCGGACAGGGGGGCGGTGAAAAACTGTTTTTT
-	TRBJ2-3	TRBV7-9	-	CASSLVSDTQYF	TGTGCCAGCAGCTTAGTATCAGATACGCAGTATTTT
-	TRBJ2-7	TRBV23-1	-	CASSLTPGRPHPSSYEQYF	TGCGCCAGCAGTCTCACGCCGGGACGGCCGCACCCCAGCTCCTACGAGCAGTACTTC
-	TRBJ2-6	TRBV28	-	CASSRTSGANVLTF	TGTGCCAGCTCTAGGACCTCTGGGGCCAACGTCCTGACTTTC
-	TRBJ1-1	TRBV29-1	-	CSVSGPGEAFF	TGCAGCGTCTCCGGGCCCGGTGAAGCTTTCTTT
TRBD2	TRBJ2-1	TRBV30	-	CAWSVLRGFYNEQFF	TGTGCCTGGAGTGTTCTGCGGGGGTTCTACAATGAGCAGTTCTTC
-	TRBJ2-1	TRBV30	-	CAWTVPGYNEQFF	TGTGCCTGGACGGTGCCCGGTTACAATGAGCAGTTCTTC
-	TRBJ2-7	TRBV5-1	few	CASSFGGTEQYF	TGCGCCAGCAGCTTCGGAGGGACCGAGCAGTACTTC
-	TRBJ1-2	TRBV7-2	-	CASSLDGSLNYGYTF	TGTGCCAGCAGCTTAGATGGCAGCCTGAACTATGGCTACACCTTC
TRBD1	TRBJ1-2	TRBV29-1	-	CSVDSQGGGYTF	TGCAGCGTTGACTCACAGGGGGGTGGCTACACCTTC
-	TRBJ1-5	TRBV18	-	CASSPGGPEPQHF	TGTGCCAGCTCACCCGGGGGCCCGGAGCCCCAGCATTTT
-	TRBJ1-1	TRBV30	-	CAWSVWSGLNTEAFF	TGTGCCTGGAGTGTATGGTCCGGGCTGAACACTGAAGCTTTCTTT
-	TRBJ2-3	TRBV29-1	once	CSVELQVSTDTQYF	TGCAGCGTTGAACTCCAGGTTAGCACAGATACGCAGTATTTT
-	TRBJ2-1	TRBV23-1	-	CASSQSSRAQGNEQFF	TGCGCCAGCAGTCAATCAAGTAGGGCCCAGGGTAATGAGCAGTTCTTC
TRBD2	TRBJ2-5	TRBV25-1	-	CASSDPPGGGLETQYF	TGTGCCAGCAGTGACCCCCCAGGCGGGGGGCTTGAGACCCAGTACTTC
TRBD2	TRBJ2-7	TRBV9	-	CASSVSSGAEYYEQYF	TGTGCCAGCAGCGTGAGTAGCGGGGCCGAATACTACGAGCAGTACTTC